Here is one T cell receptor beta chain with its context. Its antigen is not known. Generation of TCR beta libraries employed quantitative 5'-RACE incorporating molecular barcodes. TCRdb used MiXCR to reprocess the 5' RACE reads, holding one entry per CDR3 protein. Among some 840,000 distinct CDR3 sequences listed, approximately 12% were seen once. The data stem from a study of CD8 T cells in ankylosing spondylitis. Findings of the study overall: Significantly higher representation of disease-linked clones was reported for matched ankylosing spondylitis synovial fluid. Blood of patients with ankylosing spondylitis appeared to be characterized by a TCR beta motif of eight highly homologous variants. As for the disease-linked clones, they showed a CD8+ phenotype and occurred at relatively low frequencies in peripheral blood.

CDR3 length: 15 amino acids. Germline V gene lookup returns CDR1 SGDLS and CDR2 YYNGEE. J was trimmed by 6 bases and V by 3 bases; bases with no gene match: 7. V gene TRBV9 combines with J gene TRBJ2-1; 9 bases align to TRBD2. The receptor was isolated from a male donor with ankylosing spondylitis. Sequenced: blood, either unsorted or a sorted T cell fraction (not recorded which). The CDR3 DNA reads TGTGCCAGCAGCGGAAGGTTAGCGGGGGTCAATGAGCAGTTCTTC. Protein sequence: CASSGRLAGVNEQFF. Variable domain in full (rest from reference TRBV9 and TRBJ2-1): DSGVTQTPKHLITATGQRVTLRCSPRSGDLSVYWYQQSLDQGLQFLIQYYNGEERAKGNILERFSAQQFPDLHSELNLSSLELGDSALYFCASSGRLAGVNEQFFGPGTRLTVL.